This T cell receptor beta chain was observed in a study of cytomegalovirus exposure and HLA in healthy donors. As concerns this clone: Its antigen is unknown.

It was with 60 Vbeta and 13 Jbeta primers that the PCR ran. Profiling relied on immunoSEQ multiplex PCR, and the TCRdb table lists in-frame clones only, not all of them. The sample carries some 120,000 clones, roughly 82% recorded once. Study-level results: The authors listed 150 or so TCR beta chains as cytomegalovirus-associated. Presence/absence comparisons presumed near-even sequencing depth among donors. For cytomegalovirus status, the classifier reportedly gave diagnoses with high specificity and sensitivity. Indistinguishable V segments such as TRBV6-2 and TRBV6-3 were excluded.

Germline CDR1 and CDR2: MGHDK and SYGVNS. The V and J ends lost 2 bases and 2 bases respectively, with 10 bases between them. This CDR3 has 15 amino acids. Sequencing input: PBMCs. This TCR was recovered from a male donor in good health and CMV-seropositive. The chain is built from TRBV25-1 and TRBJ1-5, with D perhaps TRBD1 (5 bases). In DNA form, the CDR3 reads TGTGCCAGCAGTGAAGCGGGGGGTGGCAATCAGCCCCAGCATTTT. Translated: CASSEAGGGNQPQHF.